The sequence of this TCR beta chain was determined in a study of cytomegalovirus exposure and HLA in healthy donors. Findings and limits, study-wide: A previous analysis found most TCR beta V segments productive roughly 90% or roughly 30% of the time. With high specificity and sensitivity, the classifier reportedly diagnosed cytomegalovirus status. There were some public TCRs occurring in many donors, but most TCR sequences were rare. Follow-up analysis seemed to connect common viral pathogens with several of the most significant clusters identified.

The CDR3 has 13 residues. The V segment lost 4 bases and the J segment 1 base; nucleotides outside the gene matches: 1. CDR1 is SQVTM and CDR2 is ANQGSEA in the germline V gene. On this clone itself: The antigen remains unidentified.

PCR employed 60 Vbeta and 13 Jbeta primers. Data came from immunoSEQ multiplex PCR; TCRdb stores just in-frame clones and leaves some out. The sample lists roughly 100,000 clones; around 74% were seen once. Input material: PBMCs. This clonotype was obtained from a woman in her forties in good health and CMV-seropositive. This chain links TRBV29-1 with TRBJ2-5; 9 bases map to TRBD2. The CDR3 sequence is CSVVREGQETQYF. The DNA of the CDR3 is TGCAGCGTTGTGCGGGAGGGCCAAGAGACCCAGTACTTC.